This T cell receptor (beta chain) emerged from a study of blood T cell repertoires in COVID-19. Participant-reported clinical history was the basis for cohort assignment. Source study methods: Reference gene primer amplification yielded estimated nucleated cell counts. The assay was immunoSEQ multiplex PCR, and TCRdb's table has in-frame clones only and misses some. Clone size and V and J calls were adopted from that table, with D and trimming inferred from the DNA. The table lists around 360,000 clones, about 90% of them singletons. The sequenced sample consisted of PBMCs or T cells enriched from blood (not recorded which). The receptor's source is a woman in her 30s who had recovered from COVID-19.

The CDR3 protein is CASRYAGTGTDTQYF. The CDR3 nucleotides are TGCGCCAGCAGATATGCCGGGACAGGCACAGATACGCAGTATTTT. V usage is TRBV5-1 and J usage is TRBJ2-3, with 7 bases that match TRBD1. From germline, CDR1 is SGHRS and CDR2 YFSETQ. Losses at the gene ends were 5 bases for V and 1 base for J; bases not matched to a gene: 7. CDR3 length equals 15 residues.